Below, one T cell receptor beta chain is given with its context. What it binds is unknown. Treatment of the sample: roughly 11-day PBMC culture with coronavirus spike peptide pools or control peptides (ViraFEST assay). Gathering of the CD4+ T cells, from the unexposed donor, took place before the COVID-19 pandemic (2011-2018). This CDR3 is 14 amino acids long. V was cut by 4 bases and J by 8 bases, with 17 bases left in between. From germline, CDR1 is SGHVS and CDR2 FNYEAQ. The data belong to a study of vaccination and CD4 T cells after COVID-19. For the study at large: Post-COVID draws followed diagnosis by a median around 100 days (range 35 to 161).

An Oncomine TCR Beta short-read assay was used to sequence the DNA from cultured CD4+ T cells. The authors extracted genomic DNA from cultured CD4+ T cells. From the PCR reads, TCRdb called clonotypes with MiXCR, one entry per CDR3 protein. The sample has approximately 6,800 distinct CDR3 sequences, around 46% seen once. The receptor was isolated from a human donor in good health. The sample was CD4+ T cells from blood, cultured in vitro. The V and J genes are TRBV7-6 and TRBJ1-1, with D unclear. DNA of the CDR3: TGTGCCAGCAGCTCCGACACGGGTACGGCAGAAGCTTTCTTT. Amino acid sequence: CASSSDTGTAEAFF. The full variable domain, with the rest looked up from reference TRBV7-6 and TRBJ1-1, is GAGVSQSPRYKVTKRGQDVALRCDPISGHVSLYWYRQALGQGPEFLTYFNYEAQQDKSGLPNDRFSAERPEGSISTLTIQRTEQRDSAMYRCASSSDTGTAEAFFGQGTRLTVV.